The 20 T cell receptor beta chains below all came from one sample that was sequenced in a study of control samples from healthy donors and cancer patients. Clones were read by immunoSEQ multiplex PCR, and TCRdb kept only the in-frame ones, dropping some. Of 80,000 to 100,000 clones listed, roughly 92% are singletons. Sequenced material: blood. The origin of the receptors is a human donor in good health. The donor label of this sample is uncertain.

This chain links TRBV7-2 with TRBJ2-7; TRBD1 matches 10 bases. The CDR3 runs 15 residues. The germline CDR1 and CDR2 sequences are SGHTA and FQGNSA. V lost 1 base and J lost 4; bases outside the gene matches: 4. Here the CDR3 reads CASSLGGTGDYEQYV. The CDR3 nucleotides read TGTGCCAGCAGCTTAGGTGGGACAGGGGATTACGAGCAGTACGTC.

The chain joins TRBV7-9 to TRBJ1-1; the match to TRBD1 covers 9 bases. Germline V gene lookup returns CDR1 SEHNR and CDR2 FQNEAQ (reference sequence). V shed 4 bases and J 0 bases; nucleotides not matched to a gene: 3. This CDR3 region has 15 residues. CDR3 residues: CASSSGQGLNTEAFF. CDR3 coding DNA: TGTGCCAGCAGCTCCGGACAGGGGTTGAACACTGAAGCTTTCTTT. The entire variable domain, with the rest obtained from reference TRBV7-9 and TRBJ1-1, is as follows: DTGVSQNPRHKITKRGQNVTFRCDPISEHNRLYWYRQTLGQGPEFLTYFQNEAQLEKSRLLSDRFSAERPKGSFSTLEIQRTEQGDSAMYLCASSSGQGLNTEAFFGQGTRLTVV.

This chain uses TRBV18 with TRBJ1-1; no definite D call. The germline gives CDR1 KGHSH, CDR2 LQKENI. Trimming removed 7 bases at V and 5 bases at J, with 20 bases between. This CDR3 region has 15 residues. For the CDR3, the DNA is TGTGCCAGCTGGCCTACGACGGGCTTTGCGACTGAAGCTTTCTTT. Its protein is CASWPTTGFATEAFF.

This clone showed up just once. J is TRBJ1-1 and V is TRBV6-4, with a tentative D call TRBD1 (6 bases). The CDR3 has 13 amino acids. CDR1 and CDR2 (germline): MRHNA, SNTAGT. V was pared by 5 bases and J by 2 bases, with 9 bases between. The CDR3 bases are TGTGCCAGCAGTACCGGGGGCAACACTGAAGCTTTCTTT. It translates to CASSTGGNTEAFF.

V is TRBV6-5 and J is TRBJ1-1; D gene unclear. The CDR3 contains 13 residues. CDR1 MNHEY and CDR2 SVGAGI come from the germline V gene. Trimming removed 4 bases at V and 1 base at J, with 7 bases between. The CDR3: CASSFSENTEAFF. CDR3 bases: TGTGCCAGCAGTTTCTCAGAGAACACTGAAGCTTTCTTT.

In DNA, the CDR3 is TGTGCCTCCACCGACAGGGTCCCAGATACGCAGTATTTT. Its translation is CASTDRVPDTQYF. The chain recombines TRBV12-5 with TRBJ2-3; 7 positions agree with TRBD1. Germline CDR1 and CDR2: LGHNT and FRNRAP. The CDR3 consists of 13 residues. Using reference TRBV12-5 and TRBJ2-3 for the parts outside the CDR3, the full variable domain is DARVTQTPRHKVTEMGQEVTMRCQPILGHNTVFWYRQTMMQGLELLAYFRNRAPLDDSGMPKDRFSAEMPDATLATLKIQPSEPRDSAVYFCASTDRVPDTQYFGPGTRLTVL.

The rearrangement links TRBV7-4 to TRBJ2-5; D may correspond to TRBD1 or TRBD2 (5 bases each). This CDR3 region has 16 residues. Germline V lookup: CDR1 SGHVT, CDR2 SQSDAQ. V lost 5 bases to trimming and J lost 5 bases, with 21 bases between them. CDR3 residues: CASSGGPDGIGETQYF. The CDR3 bases are TGTGCCAGCAGCGGGGGACCGGACGGCATAGGGGAGACCCAGTACTTC.

The chain is built from TRBV7-7 and TRBJ2-7, with 9 bases matching TRBD1. The germline CDR1 and CDR2 sequences are SSHAT and FNYEAQ (reference sequence). This CDR3 contains 17 residues. V gave up 7 bases and J gave up 1 base; unmatched junction bases: 14. The DNA for the CDR3 is TGTGCCAGCACAAGGGACAGGGTGTTTCTGTTGTCCTACGAGCAGTACGTC. Protein product: CASTRDRVFLLSYEQYV.

V usage is TRBV5-6 and J usage is TRBJ1-1; D remains unclear. Germline CDR1 and CDR2: SGHDT and YYEEEE. The CDR3 contains 14 residues. Deletions cut 2 bases from V and 1 base from J, with 9 bases between. The CDR3 here is CASSLGSGNTEAFF. CDR3 coding DNA: TGTGCCAGCAGCTTAGGCAGTGGGAACACTGAAGCTTTCTTT.

This sequence joins TRBV29-1 and TRBJ1-1, with TRBD1 matching 8 bases. The V gene's germline CDR1 is SQVTM and CDR2 ANQGSEA. V dropped 6 bases and J dropped 7; count of bases not matched to a gene: 7. The CDR3 extends over 12 amino acids. CDR3 protein: CSVARDRIEAFF. The CDR3 DNA sequence: TGCAGCGTAGCGAGGGACAGGATTGAAGCTTTCTTT.

The chain is built from TRBV19 and TRBJ1-5, with D perhaps matching TRBD1 (5 bases). The CDR3 runs 15 residues. The V end lost 1 base, the J end lost 5 bases, and 12 bases lay between the germline ends. Germline lookup yields CDR1 LNHDA and CDR2 SQIVND (reference sequence). The CDR3 loop is CASSIVTTGHQPQHF. The CDR3 nucleotides read TGTGCCAGTAGTATAGTTACGACGGGGCATCAGCCCCAGCATTTT. The whole variable domain, remainder taken from reference TRBV19 and TRBJ1-5, is DGGITQSPKYLFRKEGQNVTLSCEQNLNHDAMYWYRQDPGQGLRLIYYSQIVNDFQKGDIAEGYSVSREKKESFPLTVTSAQKNPTAFYLCASSIVTTGHQPQHFGDGTRLSIL.

The J gene is TRBJ2-5, the V gene TRBV3-1 (or the pseudogene TRBV3-2), with D perhaps TRBD1 (6 bases). The CDR3 is 14 amino acids. V lost 2 bases, J lost 2 bases, and 9 bases lay in between. Germline V gene lookup returns CDR1 LGHDT and CDR2 YNNKEL (reference sequence). The CDR3: CASSQRTEQETQYF. CDR3 in DNA: TGTGCCAGCAGCCAACGGACAGAGCAAGAGACCCAGTACTTC.

This clone was found once. V and J are TRBV12-3 or TRBV12-4 and TRBJ1-4, with D possibly being TRBD1 (5 bases). Trimming cost V 3 bases and J 7 bases, with 6 bases left between them. The CDR3 loop spans 12 amino acids. CDR3 nucleotide sequence: TGTGCCAGCAGTTTTAGGGGTGAAAAACTGTTTTTT. Amino acids: CASSFRGEKLFF.

The J gene is TRBJ1-3, the V gene TRBV6-1, with no clear D. Deletions cut 6 bases from V and 2 bases from J, with 2 bases between. Germline values: CDR1 MNHNS, CDR2 SASEGT. The CDR3 is made up of 11 amino acids. DNA of the CDR3: TGTGCCAGCAGGGCTGGAAACACCATATATTTT. It specifies CASRAGNTIYF.

The chain joins TRBV5-1 to TRBJ1-2; D gene ambiguous. Trimming took off 0 bases at V and 7 bases at J, with 10 bases between the two ends. The CDR3 contains 13 residues. Germline CDR1 is SGHRS and CDR2 is YFSETQ. The CDR3 protein is CASSLGGGGGYTF. In DNA, the CDR3 is TGCGCCAGCAGCTTGGGAGGAGGCGGTGGCTACACCTTC.

This chain uses TRBV5-1 with TRBJ1-6, with 8 bases fitting TRBD1. V lost 4 bases, J lost 11 bases, and 8 bases stayed unmatched. The CDR3 consists of 14 residues. The V gene's germline CDR1 is SGHRS and CDR2 YFSETQ. CDR3 amino acids: CASSAGQGMTPLHF. The DNA for the CDR3 is TGCGCCAGCAGCGCCGGACAGGGTATGACACCCCTCCACTTT.

CDR3 in DNA: TGTGCCAGCAGTACCGGGGGAGGGGCCACCGGGGAGCTGTTTTTT. Translated, it gives CASSTGGGATGELFF. The chain couples TRBV6-6 to TRBJ2-2; TRBD2 agrees at 7 bases. V shed 5 bases and J 4 bases; nucleotides not matched to a gene: 7. CDR3 length: 15 amino acids. Germline V gives CDR1 MNHNY, CDR2 SVGAGI (reference sequence).

The CDR3 DNA follows: TGTGCCAGCAGCTGGGAGCCTAACACTGAAGCTTTCTTT. Amino acids: CASSWEPNTEAFF. This chain links TRBV7-3 with TRBJ1-1; D is undetermined. Per germline, CDR1 SGHTA and CDR2 FQGTGA. Trimming shortened V by 4 bases and J by 2 bases, and 8 bases separated the two germline ends. CDR3 length: 13 residues.

This clone was observed once. This sample includes further DNA sequences coding for the same CDR3. The chain employs TRBV19 and TRBJ2-7; TRBD1 or TRBD2 may be the D gene (5 bases each). The CDR3 consists of 14 residues. The V end was cut by 9 bases, the J end by 4 bases, with 19 bases between. Germline V gives CDR1 LNHDA, CDR2 SQIVND (reference sequence). The CDR3 region has the DNA TGTGCCAGCAGTCCCCGCGGCTGGGGGTACGAGCAGTACTTC. Translation: CASSPRGWGYEQYF.

This clone has only one observation. The chain employs TRBV9 and TRBJ2-3, with TRBD2 matching over 10 bases. The CDR3 extends over 15 amino acids. Germline CDR1 and CDR2: SGDLS and YYNGEE. Losses at the gene ends were 4 bases for V and 6 bases for J; bases not matched to a gene: 8. The CDR3 spells CASSPSGGTIDTQYF. The CDR3 DNA is TGTGCCAGCAGCCCTAGCGGGGGAACTATTGATACGCAGTATTTT.